The T cell receptor beta chain under discussion was sequenced for a study of long-term antiretroviral therapy in people with HIV. Assay version v3.0 of immunoSEQ was used, and it was run at survey level. Using immunoSEQ multiplex PCR, the repertoire was profiled, and TCRdb retains in-frame clones only, with some absent. The sample lists 30,000 to 35,000 clones; approximately 97% were seen once. The table lists this clone with a count of one. The antigen is not known. Study-level results: In the period from about 2003 to 2017, blood was collected, possibly under older ART regimens. Increased diversity was seen after ART, yet it remained lower than in transplant donor controls. Clones that had undergone expansion before ART dominated the repertoire at all time points.

The samples comprised 1-10 million cryopreserved PBMC ahead of DNA extraction. There are 13 residues in the CDR3. V was pared by 6 bases and J by 6 bases, with 11 bases between. Germline CDR1 reads SNHLY; CDR2 reads FYNNEI. The chain combines TRBV2 with TRBJ2-2; D possibly corresponds to TRBD1 (5 bases). Here the sequenced sample was unsorted PBMCs, taken 6.9 years after starting antiretroviral therapy. This TCR came from a man aged 25-45 years with HIV. The CDR3 region is CASRKGAAGELFF. CDR3 nucleotide sequence: TGTGCCAGCAGGAAAGGGGCTGCCGGGGAGCTGTTTTTT.